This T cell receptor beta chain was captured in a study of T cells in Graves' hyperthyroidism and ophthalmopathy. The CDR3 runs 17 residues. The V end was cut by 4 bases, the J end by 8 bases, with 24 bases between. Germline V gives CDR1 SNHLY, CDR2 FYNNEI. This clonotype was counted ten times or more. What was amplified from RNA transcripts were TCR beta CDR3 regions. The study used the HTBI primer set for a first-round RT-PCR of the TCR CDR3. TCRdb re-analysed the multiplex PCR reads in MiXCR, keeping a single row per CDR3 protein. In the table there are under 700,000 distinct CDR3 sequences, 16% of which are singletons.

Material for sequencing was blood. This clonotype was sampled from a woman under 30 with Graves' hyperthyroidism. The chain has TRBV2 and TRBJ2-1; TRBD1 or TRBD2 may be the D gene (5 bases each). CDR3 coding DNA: TGTGCCAGCAGTGCCCCCTCCTCCGGGACCCCCAGAGATGAGCAGTTCTTC. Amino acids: CASSAPSSGTPRDEQFF.